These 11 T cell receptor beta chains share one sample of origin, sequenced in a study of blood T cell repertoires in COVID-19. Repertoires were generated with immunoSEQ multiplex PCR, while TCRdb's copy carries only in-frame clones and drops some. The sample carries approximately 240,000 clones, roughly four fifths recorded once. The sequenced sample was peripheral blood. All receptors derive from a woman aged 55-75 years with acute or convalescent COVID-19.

CDR3 sequence (DNA): TGTGCCAGCAGTTTTTCAAAGGAGCAGCCCCAGCATTTT. This sequence encodes CASSFSKEQPQHF. The rearrangement links TRBV6-5 to TRBJ1-5; D is uncertain. Per the germline V gene, CDR1 is MNHEY and CDR2 is SVGAGI. This CDR3 comprises 13 residues. Trimming stripped 4 bases from V and 7 bases from J, with 11 bases between.

CDR3 loop: CASSKRGRQAILSYEQYF. The CDR3 DNA is TGTGCCAGCAGCAAAAGGGGGCGACAGGCCATACTATCCTACGAGCAGTACTTC. The genes are TRBV21-1 and TRBJ2-7; whether TRBD1, the table's D call, matches the DNA was not checked. TRBV21-1 is annotated as a pseudogene. This CDR3 is built from 18 residues.

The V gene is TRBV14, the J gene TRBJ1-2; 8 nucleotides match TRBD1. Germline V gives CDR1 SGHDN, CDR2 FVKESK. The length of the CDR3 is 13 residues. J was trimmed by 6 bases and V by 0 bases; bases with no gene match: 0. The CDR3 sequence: CASSQDRGHGYTF. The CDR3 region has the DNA TGTGCCAGCAGCCAAGACAGGGGGCATGGCTACACCTTC.

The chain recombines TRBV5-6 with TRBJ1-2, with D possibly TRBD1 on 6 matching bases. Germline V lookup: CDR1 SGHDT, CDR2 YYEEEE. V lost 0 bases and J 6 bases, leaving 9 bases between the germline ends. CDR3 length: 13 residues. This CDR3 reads CASSLGDTNGYTF. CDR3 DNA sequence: TGTGCCAGCAGCTTGGGGGACACAAATGGCTACACCTTC.

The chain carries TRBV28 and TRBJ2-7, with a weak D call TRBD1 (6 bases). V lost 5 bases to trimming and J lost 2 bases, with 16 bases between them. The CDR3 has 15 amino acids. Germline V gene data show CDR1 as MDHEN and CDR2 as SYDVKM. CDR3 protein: CASSSSGQPPYEQYF. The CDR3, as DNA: TGTGCCAGCAGTAGTTCTGGACAGCCCCCCTACGAGCAGTACTTC.

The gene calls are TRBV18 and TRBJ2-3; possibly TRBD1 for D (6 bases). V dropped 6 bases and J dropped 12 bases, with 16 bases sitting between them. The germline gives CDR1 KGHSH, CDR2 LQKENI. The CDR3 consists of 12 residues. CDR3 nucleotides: TGTGCCAGCTCCGAAAACCGGGACAACCAGTATTTT. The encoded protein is CASSENRDNQYF. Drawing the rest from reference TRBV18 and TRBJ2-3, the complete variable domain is NAGVMQNPRHLVRRRGQEARLRCSPMKGHSHVYWYRQLPEEGLKFMVYLQKENIIDESGMPKERFSAEFPKEGPSILRIQQVVRGDSAAYFCASSENRDNQYFGPGTRLTVL.

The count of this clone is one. The CDR3 DNA sequence: TGTGCCAGCAGCTTGGTAGGGGGGGCGACTAGCGGGGCTAAGCAGTTCTTC. It is translated as CASSLVGGATSGAKQFF. The V gene is TRBV5-4, the J gene TRBJ2-1; 11 bases agree with TRBD2. Germline V gene sequence: CDR1 SGHNT, CDR2 YYREEE (reference sequence). The CDR3 contains 17 residues. V trimming: 0 bases; J trimming: 11 bases; junction bases outside the gene matches: 13.

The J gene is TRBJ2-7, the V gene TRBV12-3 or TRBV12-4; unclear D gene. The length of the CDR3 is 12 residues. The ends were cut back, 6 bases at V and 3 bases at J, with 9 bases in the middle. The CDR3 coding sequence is TGTGCCAGCAGCCCTCGTTACTACGAGCAGTACTTC. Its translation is CASSPRYYEQYF.

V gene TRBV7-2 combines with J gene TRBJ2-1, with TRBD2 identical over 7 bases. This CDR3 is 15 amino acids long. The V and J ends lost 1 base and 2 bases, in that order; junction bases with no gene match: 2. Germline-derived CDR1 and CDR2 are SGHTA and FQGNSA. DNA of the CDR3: TGTGCCAGCAGCTTAGAGGCGGGGGCCTACAATGAGCAGTTCTTC. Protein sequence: CASSLEAGAYNEQFF.

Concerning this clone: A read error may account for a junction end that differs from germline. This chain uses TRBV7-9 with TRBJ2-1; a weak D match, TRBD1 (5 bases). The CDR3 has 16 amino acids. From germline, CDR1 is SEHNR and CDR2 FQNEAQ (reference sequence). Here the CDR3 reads CASNLERTPTYNEQFF. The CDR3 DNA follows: TGTGCCAGCAACTTAGAGAGGACACCCACCTACAATGAGCAGTTCTTC. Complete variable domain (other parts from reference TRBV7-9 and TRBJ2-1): DTGVSQNPRHKITKRGQNVTFRCDPISEHNRLYWYRQTLGQGPEFLTYFQNEAQLEKSRLLSDRFSAERPKGSFSTLEIQRTEQGDSAMYLCASNLERTPTYNEQFFGPGTRLTVL.

CDR3 loop: CASSPGTDIYGYTF. As DNA, the CDR3 is TGCGCCAGCAGCCCCGGGACAGATATCTATGGCTACACCTTC. The rearrangement links TRBV5-1 to TRBJ1-2, with 7 bases that match TRBD1. The germline V gene has CDR1 SGHRS and CDR2 YFSETQ. The CDR3 totals 14 residues. V was pared by 4 bases and J by 4 bases, with 7 bases of the junction left unmatched.